The rows below give T cell receptor beta chains drawn from one sample of a study of tumor-infiltrating lymphocytes in primary liver carcinoma. TCRdb reprocessed the multiplex PCR reads with MiXCR, giving one entry per CDR3 protein. The table has 300,000 to 350,000 distinct CDR3 sequences, less than 75% seen once. Sample: peripheral blood. The source of these receptors is a middle-aged man with primary liver carcinoma and hepatitis B virus infection. CDR3s include the opening cysteine and the closing phenylalanine or tryptophan. The D gene is left open where the match is weak. Size values are once, few and many counts, or a class for expanded clones, and some rows have none.

abundance: NA; v_gene: TRBV13; j_gene: TRBJ2-1; d_gene: TRBD1; CDR3aa: CASSPSRDRGSYNEQFF; CDR3nt: TGTGCCAGCAGCCCCTCGCGGGACAGGGGGTCCTACAATGAGCAGTTCTTC
abundance: NA; v_gene: TRBV5-1; j_gene: TRBJ2-1; d_gene: NA; CDR3aa: CASALSGAMEQFF; CDR3nt: TGCGCCAGCGCCCTGAGCGGTGCTATGGAGCAGTTCTTC
abundance: NA; v_gene: TRBV7-8; j_gene: TRBJ2-1; d_gene: TRBD2; CDR3aa: CASTPRGTSAHNEQFF; CDR3nt: TGTGCCAGCACACCTAGGGGGACTAGCGCGCACAATGAGCAGTTCTTC
abundance: NA; v_gene: TRBV4-1; j_gene: TRBJ2-3; d_gene: NA; CDR3aa: CAGRQVTRGDTQYF; CDR3nt: TGCGCCGGCCGCCAAGTCACAAGGGGGGATACGCAGTATTTT
abundance: NA; v_gene: TRBV4-1; j_gene: TRBJ2-7; d_gene: NA; CDR3aa: CASSQQGFPYEQYF; CDR3nt: TGCGCCAGCAGCCAGCAGGGGTTTCCCTACGAGCAGTACTTC
abundance: many; v_gene: TRBV4-1; j_gene: TRBJ2-5; d_gene: NA; CDR3aa: CASSQVSEETQYF; CDR3nt: TGCGCCAGCAGCCAAGTTTCGGAAGAGACCCAGTACTTC
abundance: NA; v_gene: TRBV12-5; j_gene: TRBJ2-2; d_gene: NA; CDR3aa: CVSGVGTGELFF; CDR3nt: TGTGTTAGTGGCGTGGGCACCGGGGAGCTGTTTTTT
abundance: once; v_gene: TRBV30; j_gene: TRBJ1-6; d_gene: NA; CDR3aa: CPWSVRGGNSPLHF; CDR3nt: TGTCCCTGGAGTGTACGGGGAGGGAATTCACCCCTCCACTTT
abundance: NA; v_gene: TRBV11-2; j_gene: TRBJ2-1; d_gene: NA; CDR3aa: CAGISGEYNEQFF; CDR3nt: TGTGCCGGCATCTCGGGAGAGTACAATGAGCAGTTCTTC
abundance: NA; v_gene: TRBV6-5; j_gene: TRBJ2-7; d_gene: TRBD1; CDR3aa: CASSYTGQDHDQYF; CDR3nt: TGTGCCAGCAGTTACACCGGACAGGACCACGATCAGTACTTC
abundance: NA; v_gene: TRBV6-5; j_gene: TRBJ2-5; d_gene: NA; CDR3aa: CASKKQGKETQYF; CDR3nt: TGTGCCAGCAAAAAACAGGGAAAAGAGACCCAGTACTTC
abundance: few; v_gene: TRBV29-1; j_gene: TRBJ2-3; d_gene: TRBD2; CDR3aa: CSVAGTSGRAGYTQYF; CDR3nt: TGCAGCGTTGCTGGGACTAGCGGGAGGGCGGGTTATACGCAGTATTTT
abundance: NA; v_gene: TRBV7-9; j_gene: TRBJ2-1; d_gene: TRBD2; CDR3aa: CASSPHHLGGRARSEQFF; CDR3nt: TGTGCCAGCAGCCCCCACCACTTAGGAGGGAGGGCTCGGTCTGAGCAGTTCTTC
abundance: NA; v_gene: TRBV11-3; j_gene: TRBJ2-2; d_gene: NA; CDR3aa: CASSSSRVSWELSF; CDR3nt: TGTGCCAGCAGCTCAAGCCGCGTATCCTGGGAGCTGTCTTTT
abundance: NA; v_gene: TRBV6-4; j_gene: TRBJ2-3; d_gene: NA; CDR3aa: CASSLRTYNTQYF; CDR3nt: TGTGCCAGCAGTCTTAGGACATACAATACGCAGTATTTT
abundance: NA; v_gene: TRBV4-3; j_gene: TRBJ1-1; d_gene: NA; CDR3aa: CASSQVVGVNTEAFF; CDR3nt: TGTGCCAGCAGCCAAGTAGTTGGAGTGAACACTGAAGCTTTCTTT
abundance: NA; v_gene: TRBV6-1; j_gene: TRBJ1-2; d_gene: NA; CDR3aa: CTSRPGQNIYGYTF; CDR3nt: TGTACCAGCAGACCGGGCCAAAACATCTATGGCTACACCTTC
abundance: many; v_gene: TRBV6-5; j_gene: TRBJ2-2; d_gene: TRBD2; CDR3aa: CASSPPRGSLAGELFF; CDR3nt: TGTGCCAGCAGTCCCCCCCGCGGGAGTTTGGCCGGGGAGCTGTTTTTT
abundance: NA; v_gene: TRBV11-2; j_gene: TRBJ1-5; d_gene: TRBD1; CDR3aa: CASSPGTGGINNQPQHF; CDR3nt: TGTGCCAGCAGCCCCGGAACAGGGGGCATTAACAATCAGCCCCAGCATTTT
abundance: NA; v_gene: TRBV29-1; j_gene: TRBJ1-1; d_gene: NA; CDR3aa: CSAGGRTWGTEASF; CDR3nt: TGCAGCGCTGGGGGACGGACATGGGGCACTGAAGCTTCCTTT
abundance: NA; v_gene: TRBV5-6; j_gene: TRBJ2-2; d_gene: TRBD2; CDR3aa: CTSSLGRERAAAELFF; CDR3nt: TGTACCAGCAGCCTCGGGCGGGAGAGAGCGGCCGCGGAGCTGTTTTTT
abundance: NA; v_gene: TRBV14; j_gene: TRBJ2-3; d_gene: NA; CDR3aa: CASNGGYTDTQYF; CDR3nt: TGTGCCAGCAACGGAGGATACACAGATACGCAGTATTTT
abundance: NA; v_gene: TRBV11-2; j_gene: TRBJ1-6; d_gene: NA; CDR3aa: CASRSQYGVNSPFHF; CDR3nt: TGTGCCAGTAGATCACAATATGGGGTTAATTCACCCTTCCACTTT
abundance: once; v_gene: TRBV5-5; j_gene: TRBJ2-3; d_gene: NA; CDR3aa: CANQDNPSTDTQYF; CDR3nt: TGTGCCAACCAAGACAATCCTAGTACAGATACGCAGTATTTT
abundance: NA; v_gene: TRBV2; j_gene: TRBJ2-3; d_gene: TRBD2; CDR3aa: CASSANSGIITDTQYF; CDR3nt: TGTGCCAGTAGTGCAAATAGCGGGATCATCACAGATACGCAGTATTTT
abundance: NA; v_gene: TRBV12-3/TRBV12-4; j_gene: TRBJ1-2; d_gene: TRBD1; CDR3aa: CANNTDRDYGYTF; CDR3nt: TGTGCCAACAATACCGACAGGGACTATGGCTACACCTTC
abundance: NA; v_gene: TRBV6-2/TRBV6-3; j_gene: TRBJ2-7; d_gene: NA; CDR3aa: CASSYGSGFYEQYF; CDR3nt: TGTGCCAGCAGTTATGGCTCCGGGTTCTACGAGCAGTACTTC
abundance: NA; v_gene: TRBV5-1; j_gene: TRBJ2-7; d_gene: TRBD1; CDR3aa: CASSRDSHAHEQYF; CDR3nt: TGCGCCAGCAGCCGGGACAGTCATGCCCACGAGCAGTACTTC
abundance: NA; v_gene: TRBV11-2; j_gene: TRBJ2-7; d_gene: TRBD1; CDR3aa: CVSSLDRVCYEQYF; CDR3nt: TGTGTCAGCAGCTTAGACAGGGTGTGTTACGAGCAGTACTTC
abundance: many; v_gene: TRBV11-2; j_gene: TRBJ1-1; d_gene: NA; CDR3aa: CASSLDSGDNTEAFF; CDR3nt: TGTGCCAGCAGCTTAGATTCAGGGGACAACACTGAAGCTTTCTTT
abundance: few; v_gene: TRBV30; j_gene: TRBJ2-1; d_gene: NA; CDR3aa: CAWLPSGGAYNEQFF; CDR3nt: TGTGCCTGGCTCCCCAGCGGTGGGGCCTACAATGAGCAGTTCTTC
abundance: once; v_gene: TRBV5-6; j_gene: TRBJ2-1; d_gene: NA; CDR3aa: CASRLVGQSSSYNEQFF; CDR3nt: TGTGCCAGCAGATTGGTCGGACAGTCAAGCTCCTACAATGAGCAGTTCTTC
abundance: NA; v_gene: TRBV6-1; j_gene: TRBJ2-1; d_gene: NA; CDR3aa: CASSITCLNNEQFF; CDR3nt: TGTGCCAGCAGTATAACGTGTCTAAACAATGAGCAGTTCTTC
abundance: NA; v_gene: TRBV11-2; j_gene: TRBJ2-7; d_gene: TRBD2; CDR3aa: CASSPLGGSLQYF; CDR3nt: TGTGCCAGCAGCCCCCTGGGGGGGAGCCTGCAGTACTTC
abundance: few; v_gene: TRBV11-2; j_gene: TRBJ2-5; d_gene: NA; CDR3aa: CASSLGAEETQYF; CDR3nt: TGTGCTAGCAGCTTAGGAGCAGAGGAGACCCAGTACTTC
abundance: NA; v_gene: TRBV5-6; j_gene: TRBJ2-5; d_gene: NA; CDR3aa: CASSFLDVAQYF; CDR3nt: TGTGCCAGCAGTTTTTTAGATGTGGCCCAGTACTTC
abundance: NA; v_gene: TRBV11-2; j_gene: TRBJ1-2; d_gene: NA; CDR3aa: CASSHIGGNYGYAF; CDR3nt: TGTGCCAGCAGCCATATCGGTGGTAACTATGGCTACGCCTTC
abundance: NA; v_gene: TRBV11-2; j_gene: TRBJ2-3; d_gene: NA; CDR3aa: CASSLDGPPTPLSHGGMTTDTQYF; CDR3nt: TGTGCCAGCAGTTTAGATGGGCCCCCCACCCCTCTGAGCCATGGCGGGATGACTACAGATACGCAGTATTTT
abundance: NA; v_gene: TRBV11-2; j_gene: TRBJ1-1; d_gene: NA; CDR3aa: CASSLEGGTETFF; CDR3nt: TGTGCCAGCAGCTTAGAGGGGGGAACTGAAACTTTCTTC
abundance: NA; v_gene: TRBV11-1; j_gene: TRBJ2-5; d_gene: NA; CDR3aa: CASSFPVSLQETEYF; CDR3nt: TGTGCCAGCAGCTTTCCGGTGAGCCTCCAAGAGACCGAGTACTTC
abundance: NA; v_gene: TRBV28; j_gene: TRBJ2-7; d_gene: TRBD2; CDR3aa: CASSPRLAGLYEQYF; CDR3nt: TGTGCCAGCAGTCCACGGCTAGCGGGGCTCTACGAGCAGTACTTC
abundance: few; v_gene: TRBV28; j_gene: TRBJ1-1; d_gene: NA; CDR3aa: CASSPGWGGPEAFF; CDR3nt: TGTGCCAGCAGTCCGGGTTGGGGAGGGCCTGAAGCTTTCTTT
abundance: NA; v_gene: TRBV11-2; j_gene: TRBJ1-1; d_gene: NA; CDR3aa: CAKSRAGNAFF; CDR3nt: TGTGCCAAGAGCCGGGCCGGGAACGCTTTCTTT
abundance: NA; v_gene: TRBV5-1; j_gene: TRBJ2-5; d_gene: TRBD1; CDR3aa: CASSWGQALETQYF; CDR3nt: TGCGCCAGCAGCTGGGGACAGGCTCTGGAGACCCAGTACTTC
abundance: few; v_gene: TRBV30; j_gene: TRBJ2-3; d_gene: TRBD2; CDR3aa: CAWSGGSSDTQYF; CDR3nt: TGTGCCTGGAGCGGCGGGAGTTCGGATACGCAGTATTTT